This T cell receptor beta chain was documented in a study of identical twins. The CDR3 loop spans 13 amino acids. Germline CDR1 SGHRS, CDR2 YFSETQ. V was trimmed by 1 base and J by 5 bases, leaving 9 bases between them. One entry per CDR3 protein results from TCRdb running MiXCR on the 5' RACE reads. This sample has 250,000 or so distinct CDR3 sequences, with about 8.3% found just once. The same data also went into a second study, on yellow fever vaccine responses in identical twins.

Sequencing was performed on CD8+ T cells sorted from blood. This sequence joins TRBV5-1 and TRBJ1-1; D uncertain. The sequence was collected from a young woman in good health. In nucleotides, the CDR3 is TGCGCCAGCAGCTTGTATCAGCAAACTGAAGCTTTCTTT. It translates to CASSLYQQTEAFF.